The source of this T cell receptor beta chain is a study of blood T cell repertoires in COVID-19. This clone was observed a few times. The CDR3 extends over 13 amino acids. V was cut by 4 bases and J by 7 bases, with 9 bases left in between. The V gene's germline CDR1 is SGHRS and CDR2 YFSETQ. Sequencing used immunoSEQ multiplex PCR; TCRdb keeps in-frame clones, though not all of them. The sample consists of more than 120,000 clones, more than 75% of them appearing once. Specimen: peripheral blood. The origin of this receptor is a man in his fifties or sixties who had recovered from COVID-19. This chain uses TRBV5-1 with TRBJ1-6; possibly TRBD1 for D (6 bases). The CDR3 nucleotides are TGCGCCAGCAGCGTCGGACAGAATTCACCCCTCCACTTT. This encodes CASSVGQNSPLHF. Based on the CDR3 plus reference TRBV5-1 and TRBJ1-6, the full variable domain is KAGVTQTPRYLIKTRGQQVTLSCSPISGHRSVSWYQQTPGQGLQFLFEYFSETQRNKGNFPGRFSGRQFSNSRSEMNVSTLELGDSALYLCASSVGQNSPLHFGNGTRLTVT.